A selection of T cell receptor beta chains follows, all from one sample in a study of response to subunit inactivated influenza vaccine. TCRdb re-called the RT-PCR reads through MiXCR, storing one row per CDR3 protein. The sample has about 570,000 distinct CDR3 sequences; around 10% are singletons. The sample was also linked to a second study, of T cells expressing NK-cell markers.

This material consisted of PBMCs from blood, taken on the day of vaccination. The source is a man in his forties or fifties who received an inactivated influenza vaccine. Each CDR3 is given with its conserved first and last residue. D genes are given only for firm matches. A row's size may be missing; if present it is once, few, many or a size class.

d_call: TRBD1
j_call: TRBJ1-4
v_call: TRBV7-2
clone_size: few
cdr3_aa: CASSKQGAANEKLFF
cdr3_nt: TGTGCCAGCAGCAAACAGGGGGCAGCTAATGAAAAACTGTTTTTT

d_call: .
j_call: TRBJ2-2
v_call: TRBV6-1
clone_size: few
cdr3_aa: CASSEATVNTGELFF
cdr3_nt: TGTGCCAGCAGTGAGGCGACAGTGAACACCGGGGAGCTGTTTTTT

d_call: .
j_call: TRBJ2-5
v_call: TRBV5-1
clone_size: .
cdr3_aa: CASSLDRGMKETQYF
cdr3_nt: TGCGCCAGCAGCTTGGACCGCGGGATGAAAGAGACCCAGTACTTC

d_call: .
j_call: TRBJ2-1
v_call: TRBV25-1
clone_size: .
cdr3_aa: CASNNVRNEQFF
cdr3_nt: TGTGCCAGCAATAACGTGAGGAATGAGCAGTTCTTC

d_call: TRBD1
j_call: TRBJ1-2
v_call: TRBV7-2
clone_size: .
cdr3_aa: CASSGQGIYGYTF
cdr3_nt: TGTGCCAGCAGCGGACAGGGAATCTATGGCTACACCTTC

d_call: .
j_call: TRBJ2-6
v_call: TRBV20-1
clone_size: .
cdr3_aa: CSAAKYSGANVLTF
cdr3_nt: TGCAGTGCTGCCAAGTACTCTGGGGCCAACGTCCTGACTTTC

d_call: .
j_call: TRBJ1-6
v_call: TRBV7-2
clone_size: few
cdr3_aa: CASKAGPGYNSPLHF
cdr3_nt: TGTGCCAGCAAGGCGGGACCCGGCTATAATTCACCCCTCCACTTT

d_call: .
j_call: TRBJ2-5
v_call: TRBV6-1
clone_size: few
cdr3_aa: CASSAMTQVGETQYF
cdr3_nt: TGTGCCAGCAGTGCGATGACCCAGGTTGGAGAGACCCAGTACTTC

d_call: TRBD1
j_call: TRBJ2-7
v_call: TRBV5-1
clone_size: many
cdr3_aa: CASSSGGQGYEQYF
cdr3_nt: TGCGCCAGCAGCTCGGGGGGACAGGGGTACGAGCAGTACTTC

d_call: .
j_call: TRBJ1-1
v_call: TRBV5-1
clone_size: .
cdr3_aa: CASSSFMAGDTEAFF
cdr3_nt: TGCGCCAGCAGCTCCTTCATGGCTGGAGACACTGAAGCTTTCTTT

d_call: .
j_call: TRBJ2-3
v_call: TRBV3-1
clone_size: few
cdr3_aa: CASSQDGPWDTQYF
cdr3_nt: TGTGCCAGCAGCCAAGACGGACCGTGGGATACGCAGTATTTT

d_call: .
j_call: TRBJ2-7
v_call: TRBV10-3
clone_size: .
cdr3_aa: CAIRPGATYEQYF
cdr3_nt: TGTGCCATCAGGCCGGGCGCTACCTACGAGCAGTACTTC

d_call: TRBD2
j_call: TRBJ2-1
v_call: TRBV20-1
clone_size: .
cdr3_aa: CSASDSGSLYNEQSF
cdr3_nt: TGCAGTGCTAGTGATAGCGGGAGTCTCTACAATGAGCAGTCCTTC

d_call: TRBD2
j_call: TRBJ2-2
v_call: TRBV5-1
clone_size: .
cdr3_aa: CASSPGTSGIGGELFF
cdr3_nt: TGCGCCAGCAGCCCTGGGACTAGCGGGATTGGCGGGGAGCTGTTTTTT

d_call: .
j_call: TRBJ2-5
v_call: TRBV7-9
clone_size: .
cdr3_aa: CASRPRGGNTRETQYF
cdr3_nt: TGTGCCAGCAGGCCCCGAGGCGGAAACACCAGAGAGACCCAGTACTTC

d_call: TRBD1
j_call: TRBJ2-4
v_call: TRBV27
clone_size: few
cdr3_aa: CASSRGQGGVQYF
cdr3_nt: TGTGCCAGCAGTAGGGGACAGGGCGGGGTTCAGTACTTC

d_call: .
j_call: TRBJ2-1
v_call: TRBV7-2
clone_size: .
cdr3_aa: CASAHRPTSSYNEQFF
cdr3_nt: TGTGCCAGCGCCCACCGTCCCACGAGCTCCTACAATGAGCAGTTCTTC

d_call: .
j_call: TRBJ2-3
v_call: TRBV12-3/TRBV12-4
clone_size: .
cdr3_aa: CASSLGGDLLRIDTQYF
cdr3_nt: TGTGCCAGCAGTTTAGGGGGGGACCTTTTACGGATAGATACGCAGTATTTT

d_call: TRBD2
j_call: TRBJ2-3
v_call: TRBV10-3
clone_size: few
cdr3_aa: CAISERTSRYTDTQYF
cdr3_nt: TGTGCCATCAGTGAAAGGACTAGCCGTTACACAGATACGCAGTATTTT

d_call: .
j_call: TRBJ2-5
v_call: TRBV12-3/TRBV12-4
clone_size: .
cdr3_aa: CASTNRLETQYF
cdr3_nt: TGTGCCAGCACCAACCGGCTCGAGACCCAGTACTTC

d_call: .
j_call: TRBJ1-4
v_call: TRBV12-3/TRBV12-4
clone_size: few
cdr3_aa: CASSLGLPGEKLFF
cdr3_nt: TGTGCCAGCAGTTTAGGACTTCCGGGAGAAAAACTGTTTTTT

d_call: .
j_call: TRBJ2-7
v_call: TRBV20-1
clone_size: .
cdr3_aa: CSAPVMASSYEQYF
cdr3_nt: TGCAGTGCTCCGGTCATGGCTAGCTCCTACGAGCAGTACTTC

d_call: .
j_call: TRBJ2-1
v_call: TRBV6-2/TRBV6-3
clone_size: many
cdr3_aa: CASSPLFEQFF
cdr3_nt: TGTGCCAGCAGTCCCTTGTTTGAGCAGTTCTTC

d_call: .
j_call: TRBJ1-2
v_call: TRBV12-3/TRBV12-4
clone_size: many
cdr3_aa: CASSSGFYGYTF
cdr3_nt: TGTGCCAGCAGTTCGGGATTCTATGGCTACACCTTC

d_call: TRBD2
j_call: TRBJ2-5
v_call: TRBV6-2/TRBV6-3
clone_size: .
cdr3_aa: CASSYYGRTSGQETQYF
cdr3_nt: TGTGCCAGCAGTTACTACGGTCGGACTAGCGGACAAGAGACCCAGTACTTC

d_call: TRBD2
j_call: TRBJ2-5
v_call: TRBV27
clone_size: few
cdr3_aa: CASSPLAGELRETQYF
cdr3_nt: TGTGCCAGCAGTCCCTTAGCGGGGGAACTACGAGAGACCCAGTACTTC